The sequence of this T cell receptor (beta chain) was determined in a study of OX40 agonist ivuxolimab in advanced cancers. For the study at large: The patients received agonistic anti-OX40 (CD134) antibody ivuxolimab. Ivuxolimab was delivered to patients intravenously every 2 weeks at doses spanning 0.01 to 10 mg/kg. Dose-escalation patients had hepatocellular carcinoma, melanoma, renal cell or head and neck cancer. Findings and limits, study-wide: Dosing at 0.1 to 3.0 mg/kg was accompanied by clonal expansion of CD4+ and CD8+ blood T cells by week 6.

About this clone itself: The antigen is not known.

The table came from immunoSEQ multiplex PCR; TCRdb's copy has only in-frame clones and leaves some out. The sample lists over 100,000 clones, 85% to 95% occurring once. The CDR3 totals 15 residues. Source: CD4+ or CD8+ T cells sorted from blood, taken in a trial of the OX40 agonist ivuxolimab. This receptor was identified in an adult with an advanced solid tumor such as melanoma, head and neck, liver or kidney cancer. V gene TRBV21-1 combines with J gene TRBJ2-5; TRBD2, the table's D call, was not compared with the DNA. TRBV21-1 is shown as a pseudogene. Here the CDR3 reads CASSKAVLVGGAQYF. The CDR3 DNA follows: TGTGCCAGCAGCAAAGCCGTACTAGTCGGGGGTGCCCAGTACTTC.